What follows is one TCR beta chain and its context. This record belongs to a study of radiation and T cells in renal cell carcinoma. The treatment denotes: 15 Gy SBRT to primary tumor, nephrectomy 4 weeks later. Germline loops: CDR1 MDHEN, CDR2 SYDVKM. The V and J ends lost 7 bases and 2 bases, in that order; junction bases with no gene match: 11. The CDR3 loop spans 15 amino acids. Repertoires were generated with immunoSEQ multiplex PCR, while TCRdb's copy carries only in-frame clones and drops some. The profile shows about 19,000 clones, approximately 60% of them singletons. The sequence was collected from a woman in her 70s with renal cell carcinoma. The chain recombines TRBV28 with TRBJ2-7; 7 bases agree with TRBD2. Sequencing was performed on tumor tissue, taken from a patient whose treatment included radiotherapy and nephrectomy. DNA for the CDR3: TGTGCCAGCAAAGCCGGACTAGTAAGTCCCTACGAGCAGTACTTC. It is translated as CASKAGLVSPYEQYF.